The 8 T cell receptor beta chains below all came from one sample that was sequenced in a study of cytomegalovirus exposure and HLA in healthy donors. Vbeta (60) and Jbeta (13) primers were used in the PCR. Here immunoSEQ multiplex PCR was the method, and the copy in TCRdb shows in-frame clones only, minus some. The sample holds roughly 220,000 clones, under 80% seen once. Source material: PBMCs. Source of these receptors: a woman under 40 in good health and CMV-seronegative.

This clone was seen only a few times. J is TRBJ2-1 and V is TRBV15; 8 nucleotides agree with TRBD2. The CDR3 is 14 residues long. V trimming: 6 bases; J trimming: 7 bases; junction bases outside the gene matches: 8. CDR1 is LNHNV, CDR2 YYDKDF, per germline (reference sequence). For the CDR3, the DNA is TGTGCCACCAGGCGGGAGGAGGCGCGAAATGAGCAGTTCTTC. Encoded protein: CATRREEARNEQFF.

The chain uses TRBV6-6 and TRBJ2-7; D is possibly TRBD1 (6 bases). The V end lost 6 bases, the J end lost 5 bases, and 20 bases lay between the germline ends. CDR1 MNHNY and CDR2 SVGAGI come from the germline V gene (reference sequence). This CDR3 comprises 15 residues. The CDR3 nucleotides read TGTGCCAGCAGGCCACAGGGAGAGGCGTTAGACGAGCAGTACTTC. It codes for CASRPQGEALDEQYF.

This clone was observed a single time. This chain joins TRBV4-2 and TRBJ1-6; D may be TRBD1 (5 bases). The CDR3 loop spans 16 amino acids. CDR1 is LGHNA and CDR2 is YNFKEQ in the germline V gene. Trimming took 4 bases from V and 10 from J, leaving 20 bases between them. The chain's CDR3 is CASSRGTPQGASPLHF. Here the CDR3 DNA reads TGTGCCAGCAGCCGCGGGACCCCGCAAGGGGCATCACCCCTCCACTTT.

The chain employs TRBV7-3 and TRBJ1-5; 10 bases agree with TRBD1. The junction had 12 bases not matched to a gene; V was cut back by 5 bases and J by 2 bases. The CDR3 spans 18 residues. Germline V CDR1 and CDR2: SGHTA, FQGTGA. CDR3 region: CASSPRDRGPVGNQPQHF. Here the CDR3 DNA reads TGTGCCAGCAGCCCACGGGACAGGGGCCCCGTGGGCAATCAGCCCCAGCATTTT.

The J gene is TRBJ1-5, the V gene TRBV11-2; D is unclear. Germline V CDR1 and CDR2: SGHAT, FQNNGV. There are 13 residues in the CDR3. The ends were cut back, 3 bases at V and 7 bases at J, with 10 bases in the middle. CDR3 in amino acids: CASSLNSIQPQHF. In nucleotides, the CDR3 is TGTGCCAGCAGCTTGAACTCCATCCAGCCCCAGCATTTT.

This chain joins TRBV18 and TRBJ2-1; TRBD2 agrees at 10 bases. Looked up from germline, CDR1 is KGHSH and CDR2 is LQKENI. Trimming at V came to 8 bases and at J to 4 bases, leaving 8 bases not matched to a gene. The CDR3 runs 15 residues. CDR3 sequence reads: CASTTLAGSYNEQFF. In DNA form, the CDR3 reads TGTGCCAGCACAACACTAGCGGGATCTTACAATGAGCAGTTCTTC.

The J gene is TRBJ1-6, the V gene TRBV5-4; TRBD1 matches 7 bases. Germline CDR1 SGHNT, CDR2 YYREEE (reference sequence). This CDR3 contains 14 residues. V lost 4 bases and J lost 7; bases outside the gene matches: 5. CDR3 protein: CASSDRDRNSPLHF. The CDR3 DNA reads as TGTGCCAGCAGCGACCGGGACAGAAATTCACCCCTCCACTTT.

This clone was observed a handful of times. The rearrangement links TRBV5-5 to TRBJ1-1; D might be TRBD1 (6 bases). The CDR3 has 14 amino acids. The germline V and J ends were trimmed by 3 bases and 0 bases, with 9 bases remaining between them. Germline V lookup: CDR1 SGHKS, CDR2 YYEKEE (reference sequence). CDR3 in amino acids: CASSSDRMNTEAFF. CDR3 sequence (DNA): TGTGCCAGCAGCTCGGACAGAATGAACACTGAAGCTTTCTTT.